A single sample is the source of the 23 T cell receptor beta chains below, sequenced in a study of cytomegalovirus exposure and HLA in healthy donors. Repertoires were generated with immunoSEQ multiplex PCR, while TCRdb's copy carries only in-frame clones and drops some. The top ten clones hold around 1.4% of a sample with some 130,000 clones, roughly 81% of them seen once. Sample: PBMCs. The receptors derive from a woman in her twenties or thirties in good health and CMV-seronegative.

The gene calls are TRBV28 and TRBJ2-5; D is unclear. CDR3 length: 15 residues. The germline V gene encodes CDR1 MDHEN and CDR2 SYDVKM. V shed 5 bases and J shed 6 bases, with 19 bases lying between them. CDR3 bases: TGTGCCAGCAGTGCCCAATCTGACGGCGGTAAGACCCAGTACTTC. This sequence encodes CASSAQSDGGKTQYF.

The chain couples TRBV6-4 to TRBJ2-2; D might be TRBD1 (6 bases). In germline, CDR1 is MRHNA, CDR2 SNTAGT. The CDR3 is 15 amino acids. Trimming stripped 7 bases from V and 3 bases from J, with 15 bases between. The CDR3 loop reads CASKRTYRDTGELFF. The CDR3 DNA sequence: TGTGCCAGCAAAAGAACGTACAGGGACACCGGGGAGCTGTTTTTT.

The chain has TRBV7-2 and TRBJ2-1, with TRBD2 identical over 7 bases. CDR3 length: 14 amino acids. CDR1 SGHTA and CDR2 FQGNSA come from the germline V gene. Trimming removed 4 bases from V and 5 bases from J; junction bases left unmatched: 5. The CDR3 DNA sequence: TGTGCCAGCAGCTATCAAAGCGGGGACAATGAGCAGTTCTTC. Amino acids: CASSYQSGDNEQFF.

DNA for the CDR3: TGTGCCAGCAGCTTATTACCGAAACGGGACAGCAACTATGGCTACACCTTC. As protein: CASSLLPKRDSNYGYTF. The chain joins TRBV5-4 to TRBJ1-2; TRBD1 aligns across 7 bases. The germline V gene has CDR1 SGHNT and CDR2 YYREEE (reference sequence). The CDR3 is 17 residues long. V was clipped by 2 bases and J by 2 bases; unmatched bases: 12.

CDR3 loop: CASTTTRRYRAYEQYF. CDR3 DNA: TGTGCCAGCACCACTACCCGCCGCTACAGGGCCTACGAGCAGTACTTC. The rearrangement joins TRBV5-6 to TRBJ2-7, with D maybe TRBD1 (6 bases). Germline CDR1 reads SGHDT; CDR2 reads YYEEEE. V lost 6 bases and J 2 bases, leaving 21 bases between the germline ends. This CDR3 has 16 residues.

Concerning this clone: The sample contains more than one DNA sequence encoding this CDR3. The rearrangement uses TRBV18 and TRBJ1-1, with no clear D. This CDR3 contains 14 residues. Germline loops: CDR1 KGHSH, CDR2 LQKENI. The V end was cut by 3 bases, the J end by 0 bases, with 8 bases between. The CDR3 DNA reads as TGTGCCAGCTCACCGGGAGGGATGAACACTGAAGCTTTCTTT. Amino acid sequence: CASSPGGMNTEAFF. Based on the CDR3 plus reference TRBV18 and TRBJ1-1, the full variable domain is NAGVMQNPRHLVRRRGQEARLRCSPMKGHSHVYWYRQLPEEGLKFMVYLQKENIIDESGMPKERFSAEFPKEGPSILRIQQVVRGDSAAYFCASSPGGMNTEAFFGQGTRLTVV.

This clone occurred a few times. The gene calls are TRBV11-2 and TRBJ2-1, with D unresolved. Per the germline V gene, CDR1 is SGHAT and CDR2 is FQNNGV. The CDR3 loop spans 13 amino acids. V was trimmed by 0 bases and J by 10 bases, leaving 10 bases between them. CDR3 in DNA: TGTGCCAGCAGCTTAGACTACGTCAGGGAGCAGTTCTTC. Translation gives CASSLDYVREQFF. Combining the CDR3 with reference TRBV11-2 and TRBJ2-1 gives the whole variable domain EAGVAQSPRYKIIEKRQSVAFWCNPISGHATLYWYQQILGQGPKLLIQFQNNGVVDDSQLPKDRFSAERLKGVDSTLKIQPAKLEDSAVYLCASSLDYVREQFFGPGTRLTVL.

The rearrangement uses TRBV27 and TRBJ2-3, with TRBD2 identical over 7 bases. Unmatched junction bases numbered 7, after V lost 6 bases and J lost 4 bases. The CDR3 runs to 14 residues. Germline loops: CDR1 MNHEY, CDR2 SMNVEV (reference sequence). The CDR3 sequence: CASSLAGPADTQYF. CDR3 sequence (DNA): TGTGCCAGCAGCTTAGCGGGCCCGGCAGATACGCAGTATTTT.

V and J are TRBV6-1 and TRBJ1-5, with a possible D match to TRBD1 (5 bases). The CDR3 consists of 14 residues. Trimming removed 5 bases at V and 7 bases at J, with 15 bases between. Germline V lookup: CDR1 MNHNS, CDR2 SASEGT. CDR3 residues: CASSPWGSGQPQHF. The CDR3 region has the DNA TGTGCCAGCAGTCCTTGGGGCTCCGGGCAGCCCCAGCATTTT.

J is TRBJ1-2 and V is TRBV2, with D possibly matching TRBD1 (6 bases). CDR1 is SNHLY, CDR2 FYNNEI, per germline. The germline V and J ends were trimmed by 3 bases and 8 bases, with 10 bases remaining between them. CDR3 length equals 12 residues. This CDR3 is CASSDTGRGYTF. The CDR3 DNA is TGTGCCAGCAGTGATACAGGGAGAGGCTACACCTTC.

V usage is TRBV7-2 and J usage is TRBJ2-1; 10 bases are shared with TRBD2. V trimming: 5 bases; J trimming: 1 base; junction bases outside the gene matches: 14. CDR3 length: 19 amino acids. Looked up from germline, CDR1 is SGHTA and CDR2 is FQGNSA. In nucleotides, the CDR3 is TGTGCCAGCAGCGTCCCTCAGCGGGGGGGTATTTCGTCCTACAATGAGCAGTTCTTC. Its protein product is CASSVPQRGGISSYNEQFF.

J is TRBJ2-7 and V is TRBV11-2; TRBD2 matches at 8 bases. The CDR3 contains 15 residues. The germline V gene encodes CDR1 SGHAT and CDR2 FQNNGV. J lost 3 bases, V lost 3 bases, and 7 bases had no gene match. Written as DNA, the CDR3 is TGTGCCAGCAGCTTGTTCAGCGGGGGATACTACGAGCAGTACTTC. Translating it yields CASSLFSGGYYEQYF.

This rearrangement joins TRBV18 to TRBJ2-1; 11 bases align to TRBD2. This CDR3 has 16 amino acids. Germline loops: CDR1 KGHSH, CDR2 LQKENI. Losses at the gene ends were 3 bases for V and 1 base for J; bases not matched to a gene: 2. CDR3 amino acids: CASSPTSGVSYNEQFF. DNA for the CDR3: TGTGCCAGCTCACCGACTAGCGGGGTGTCCTACAATGAGCAGTTCTTC.

V and J are TRBV5-1 and TRBJ1-4; the match to TRBD1 covers 10 bases. The CDR3 is made up of 15 amino acids. CDR1 is SGHRS, CDR2 YFSETQ, per germline. J gave up 7 bases and V 4 bases, and 7 bases lay outside the gene matches. The CDR3 spells CASSQKTGGGEKLFF. Written as DNA, the CDR3 is TGCGCCAGCAGCCAAAAGACAGGGGGCGGTGAAAAACTGTTTTTT.

This clone is categorized as medium-sized. Additional DNA sequences in this sample encode the identical CDR3. The genes are TRBV15 and TRBJ2-7; possibly TRBD1 for D (6 bases). The V end lost 0 bases, the J end lost 0 bases, and 9 bases lay between the germline ends. The CDR3 contains 15 residues. Germline values: CDR1 LNHNV, CDR2 YYDKDF (reference sequence). The DNA for the CDR3 is TGTGCCACCAGCAGAGACAGGGGCTCCTCCTACGAGCAGTACTTC. It codes for CATSRDRGSSYEQYF.

The chain is built from TRBV2 and TRBJ1-6; D not certain. Germline loops: CDR1 SNHLY, CDR2 FYNNEI. The length of the CDR3 is 16 residues. V was trimmed by 6 bases and J by 0 bases, leaving 12 bases between them. As DNA, the CDR3 is TGTGCCAGCAGACTAGGGTCCAGCTCCTATAATTCACCCCTCCACTTT. It yields the protein CASRLGSSSYNSPLHF.

The chain has TRBV14 and TRBJ2-7; D is perhaps TRBD1 (7 bases). Germline loops: CDR1 SGHDN, CDR2 FVKESK. The CDR3 has 16 amino acids. The ends were cut back, 0 bases at V and 3 bases at J, with 15 bases in the middle. The CDR3 sequence is CASSQDVRGRIYEQYF. DNA for the CDR3: TGTGCCAGCAGCCAAGATGTCAGGGGGAGGATCTACGAGCAGTACTTC.

For the CDR3, the DNA is TGTGCCAGCAGCTTAGGGTCGCGGGGGCATGACAATGAGCAGTTCTTC. It translates to CASSLGSRGHDNEQFF. The gene calls are TRBV7-8 and TRBJ2-1; the D gene is possibly TRBD2 (7 bases). The CDR3 contains 16 residues. Germline CDR1 reads SGHVS; CDR2 reads FQNEAQ. The V and J ends lost 1 base and 5 bases respectively, with 15 bases between them.

The V and J genes are TRBV5-1 and TRBJ2-1; TRBD2 matches 10 bases. Losses at the gene ends were 4 bases for V and 9 bases for J; bases not matched to a gene: 13. The germline V gene has CDR1 SGHRS and CDR2 YFSETQ. The length of the CDR3 is 16 residues. The CDR3: CASSASSGGYGGEQFF. The CDR3 DNA sequence: TGCGCCAGCAGCGCTTCTAGCGGGGGCTATGGGGGTGAGCAGTTCTTC. The full variable domain, in which reference TRBV5-1 and TRBJ2-1 provide the parts outside the CDR3, is KAGVTQTPRYLIKTRGQQVTLSCSPISGHRSVSWYQQTPGQGLQFLFEYFSETQRNKGNFPGRFSGRQFSNSRSEMNVSTLELGDSALYLCASSASSGGYGGEQFFGPGTRLTVL.

The chain employs TRBV7-8 and TRBJ2-6; D is ambiguous. This CDR3 spans 15 amino acids. Trimming stripped 6 bases from V and 4 bases from J, with 13 bases between. Germline V gene data show CDR1 as SGHVS and CDR2 as FQNEAQ. Here the CDR3 reads CASSSYSSGANVLTF. The DNA for the CDR3 is TGTGCCAGCAGTTCTTATAGTTCCGGGGCCAACGTCCTGACTTTC.

This chain joins TRBV7-6 and TRBJ1-6; a weak D match, TRBD1 (6 bases). Trimming stripped 1 base from V and 9 bases from J, with 13 bases between. The length of the CDR3 is 15 residues. Germline V gene sequence: CDR1 SGHVS, CDR2 FNYEAQ. As DNA, the CDR3 is TGTGCCAGCAGCTTAGACGCCAGGGGAATTTCACCCCTCCACTTT. Translated: CASSLDARGISPLHF.

The rearrangement uses TRBV28 and TRBJ2-2; a possible D gene is TRBD2 (5 bases). V lost 2 bases to trimming and J lost 1 base, with 8 bases between them. The CDR3 spans 15 residues. Looked up from germline, CDR1 is MDHEN and CDR2 is SYDVKM. CDR3 bases: TGTGCCAGCAGTTTAATGGCGGGGAACACCGGGGAGCTGTTTTTT. Its translation is CASSLMAGNTGELFF.

The chain joins TRBV7-8 to TRBJ2-3, with 7 bases identical to TRBD2. The germline CDR1 and CDR2 sequences are SGHVS and FQNEAQ. The trim removed 5 bases at V and 2 bases at J, leaving 10 bases unmatched. CDR3 size: 16 residues. The CDR3 nucleotides read TGTGCCAGCAGCCGGACTCAGCGGGGCATCACAGATACGCAGTATTTT. Its protein is CASSRTQRGITDTQYF. Complete variable domain (other parts from reference TRBV7-8 and TRBJ2-3): GAGVSQSPRYKVAKRGQDVALRCDPISGHVSLFWYQQALGQGPEFLTYFQNEAQLDKSGLPSDRFFAERPEGSVSTLKIQRTQQEDSAVYLCASSRTQRGITDTQYFGPGTRLTVL.